A selection of T cell receptor beta chains follows, all from one sample in a study of cytomegalovirus exposure and HLA in healthy donors. The data were produced by immunoSEQ multiplex PCR, yet TCRdb's version contains in-frame clones alone and is incomplete. The data include 85,000 to 110,000 clones; the top ten clones carry 3% to 3.5%. Sample: PBMCs. Receptor source: a man aged 35-49 years in good health and CMV-seronegative. Both conserved end residues are part of each CDR3. Each record gives: J gene, V gene, D gene, CDR3 DNA, CDR3 protein. D genes are given only for firm matches.

j_gene: TRBJ1-4; v_gene: TRBV4-3; d_gene: .; CDR3nt: TGCGCCAGCAGCCAAGAGGGATCCAGGGGTGAAAAACTGTTTTTT; CDR3aa: CASSQEGSRGEKLFF
j_gene: TRBJ2-7; v_gene: TRBV19; d_gene: TRBD1; CDR3nt: TGTGCCAGTAACAGGGGGGACAGGGAGATCGACGAGCAGTACTTC; CDR3aa: CASNRGDREIDEQYF
j_gene: TRBJ1-1; v_gene: TRBV7-9; d_gene: TRBD1; CDR3nt: TGTGCCAGCAGCTTGCAGGGGGCGAAGACTGAAGCTTTCTTT; CDR3aa: CASSLQGAKTEAFF
j_gene: TRBJ2-1; v_gene: TRBV10-1; d_gene: TRBD2; CDR3nt: TGCGCCAGCAGTGAGTTGGCTAGCGGGGCCAATGAGCAGTTCTTC; CDR3aa: CASSELASGANEQFF
j_gene: TRBJ1-2; v_gene: TRBV28; d_gene: .; CDR3nt: TGTGGAGCCCAATCGAATAACTATGGCTACACCTTC; CDR3aa: CGAQSNNYGYTF
j_gene: TRBJ1-3; v_gene: TRBV6-5; d_gene: .; CDR3nt: TGTGCCAGCAGTTGGGGCAGCACCTCAGGAAACACCATATATTTT; CDR3aa: CASSWGSTSGNTIYF
j_gene: TRBJ2-5; v_gene: TRBV5-1; d_gene: .; CDR3nt: TGCGCCAGCAGCTTCGGGGGACAGATCCAAGAGACCCAGTACTTC; CDR3aa: CASSFGGQIQETQYF
j_gene: TRBJ1-1; v_gene: TRBV6-5; d_gene: .; CDR3nt: TGTGCCAGCAGTTACGAGTACACTGAAGCTTTCTTT; CDR3aa: CASSYEYTEAFF
j_gene: TRBJ1-3; v_gene: TRBV6-5; d_gene: TRBD1; CDR3nt: TGTGCCAGCAGTTGGAACAGGGGAGTGTCAGGAAACACCATATATTTT; CDR3aa: CASSWNRGVSGNTIYF
j_gene: TRBJ1-1; v_gene: TRBV4-3; d_gene: .; CDR3nt: TGCGCCAGCAGCCAGGATTGGACATTGAACACTGAAGCTTTCTTT; CDR3aa: CASSQDWTLNTEAFF
j_gene: TRBJ1-5; v_gene: TRBV30; d_gene: TRBD1; CDR3nt: TGTGCCTGGAGGACCAACAGGGGGGATCAGCCCCAGCATTTT; CDR3aa: CAWRTNRGDQPQHF
j_gene: TRBJ2-1; v_gene: TRBV5-6; d_gene: TRBD2; CDR3nt: TGTGCCAGCAGCTTACTTGGTAGCGGGGGTAACAATGAGCAGTTCTTC; CDR3aa: CASSLLGSGGNNEQFF
j_gene: TRBJ2-1; v_gene: TRBV9; d_gene: .; CDR3nt: TGTGCCAGCAGCGCCGCTGGGGCCGATTTAAATGAGCAGTTCTTC; CDR3aa: CASSAAGADLNEQFF
j_gene: TRBJ1-1; v_gene: TRBV7-9; d_gene: .; CDR3nt: TGTGCCAGCAGCTCCCCCACTTTGAACACTGAAGCTTTCTTT; CDR3aa: CASSSPTLNTEAFF
j_gene: TRBJ2-2; v_gene: TRBV6-5; d_gene: .; CDR3nt: TGTGCCAGCAGGGACTCCTACACCGGGGAGCTGTTTTTT; CDR3aa: CASRDSYTGELFF
j_gene: TRBJ1-6; v_gene: TRBV30; d_gene: TRBD1; CDR3nt: TGTGCCTGGGGTCGACAGGGATTAAATTCACCCCTCCACTTT; CDR3aa: CAWGRQGLNSPLHF
j_gene: TRBJ2-5; v_gene: TRBV11-2; d_gene: TRBD2; CDR3nt: TGTGCCAGCAGGATTAGCGGGAGTGAGACCCAGTACTTC; CDR3aa: CASRISGSETQYF
j_gene: TRBJ2-1; v_gene: TRBV4-1; d_gene: TRBD2; CDR3nt: TGCGCCAGCAGCCGAACGGGGTCGGGACTAGCGGTTTTGAATGAGCAGTTCTTC; CDR3aa: CASSRTGSGLAVLNEQFF
j_gene: TRBJ2-5; v_gene: TRBV27; d_gene: TRBD2; CDR3nt: TGTGCCAGCAGGGGCGGGCGGGGGCAGTACTTC; CDR3aa: CASRGGRGQYF
j_gene: TRBJ1-2; v_gene: TRBV10-1; d_gene: .; CDR3nt: TGCGCCAGCAGTCCGGACAGCCGGACTAACTATGGCTACACCTTC; CDR3aa: CASSPDSRTNYGYTF
j_gene: TRBJ2-5; v_gene: TRBV5-4; d_gene: .; CDR3nt: TGTGCCAGCAGCTTGGAAGGGGGGGCAGGAGAGACCCAGTACTTC; CDR3aa: CASSLEGGAGETQYF
j_gene: TRBJ2-7; v_gene: TRBV7-7; d_gene: .; CDR3nt: TGTGCCAGCAGCTTGTTCAGCGGCCCCTCCTACGAGCAGTACTTC; CDR3aa: CASSLFSGPSYEQYF
j_gene: TRBJ1-1; v_gene: TRBV5-1; d_gene: .; CDR3nt: TGCGCCAGCAGCTTGGGTTCGGTAAACACTGAAGCTTTCTTT; CDR3aa: CASSLGSVNTEAFF
j_gene: TRBJ1-5; v_gene: TRBV19; d_gene: .; CDR3nt: TGTGCCAGTACCTCCACGGGGCAGCCCCAGCATTTT; CDR3aa: CASTSTGQPQHF
j_gene: TRBJ2-7; v_gene: TRBV11-2; d_gene: .; CDR3nt: TGTGCCAGCCGAAAATGGGGGGGGCTTTCCTACGAGCAGTACTTC; CDR3aa: CASRKWGGLSYEQYF
j_gene: TRBJ1-3; v_gene: TRBV15; d_gene: .; CDR3nt: TGTGCCACCCTGGGAAACACCATATATTTT; CDR3aa: CATLGNTIYF
j_gene: TRBJ2-3; v_gene: TRBV11-2; d_gene: .; CDR3nt: TGTGCCAGCAGCTTGGTTCGTCAGGGGAGAGGGACAGATACGCAGTATTTT; CDR3aa: CASSLVRQGRGTDTQYF
j_gene: TRBJ1-5; v_gene: TRBV5-8; d_gene: .; CDR3nt: TGTGCCAGCAGCTCGGGACACCTAAATCAGCCCCAGCATTTT; CDR3aa: CASSSGHLNQPQHF
j_gene: TRBJ2-7; v_gene: TRBV2; d_gene: .; CDR3nt: TGTGCCAGCACCCCCGGCTACGAGCAGTACTTC; CDR3aa: CASTPGYEQYF
j_gene: TRBJ1-1; v_gene: TRBV28; d_gene: .; CDR3nt: TGTGCCAGCAGGCCCTGGGGGACACTGAACACTGAAGCTTTCTTT; CDR3aa: CASRPWGTLNTEAFF
j_gene: TRBJ2-3; v_gene: TRBV5-1; d_gene: .; CDR3nt: TGCGCCAGCAGCCCAAGGACTAGCACAGATACGCAGTATTTT; CDR3aa: CASSPRTSTDTQYF
j_gene: TRBJ2-1; v_gene: TRBV7-7; d_gene: TRBD2; CDR3nt: TGTGCCAGCAGCTTAGCACCAGCGGGAGGGAATTTCCTAGACAATGAGCAGTTCTTC; CDR3aa: CASSLAPAGGNFLDNEQFF
j_gene: TRBJ2-1; v_gene: TRBV10-3; d_gene: TRBD2; CDR3nt: TGTGCCATCAATGGACTAGCGGGGAACAATGAGCAGTTCTTC; CDR3aa: CAINGLAGNNEQFF
j_gene: TRBJ1-4; v_gene: TRBV5-1; d_gene: .; CDR3nt: TGCGCCAGCAGCAGCGGGGCCACTGTTAATGAAAAACTGTTTTTT; CDR3aa: CASSSGATVNEKLFF
j_gene: TRBJ2-1; v_gene: TRBV2; d_gene: TRBD1; CDR3nt: TGTGCGGCCAGAGATGAGAGGGGGCTTGGTAATGAGCAGTTCTTC; CDR3aa: CAARDERGLGNEQFF
j_gene: TRBJ1-3; v_gene: TRBV4-2; d_gene: TRBD1; CDR3nt: TGTGCCAGCAGCCAAGAAGGTGGACAGGCTAACTCTGGAAACACCATATATTTT; CDR3aa: CASSQEGGQANSGNTIYF